This paragraph covers one T cell receptor (beta chain) sequence. This entry is derived from a study of blood T cell repertoires in COVID-19. Study context: Samples came from the United States, Italy and Spain, spanning acute and convalescent COVID-19.

TCRdb keeps only in-frame clones here, not all; method: immunoSEQ multiplex PCR. The sample contains about 270,000 clones, 86% of which appear only once. The V gene end was trimmed by 5 bases and the J gene end by 6 bases; junction bases not matched to a gene: 6. Germline V gene lookup returns CDR1 MNHNY and CDR2 SVGAGI (reference sequence). The length of the CDR3 is 14 residues. The V gene is TRBV6-6, the J gene TRBJ1-5; 8 nucleotides agree with TRBD1. This TCR came from a man in his forties with active or convalescent COVID-19. Sequencing was carried out using peripheral blood. The CDR3 DNA follows: TGTGCCAGCAGTCTAGACAGGGGTGCTCAGCCCCAGCATTTT. It translates to CASSLDRGAQPQHF.